Sequencing of this TCR beta chain was carried out in a study of human T cells and chemical hapten exposure. Study-level background: Upper-back patch tests with 0.01% DPC were read at 6 days.

Whole-study findings and limits: While controls formed fewer of them, expanded TCRs formed significantly more large CDR3 similarity clusters. Those TCRs sitting above 1 in 1000 frequency stayed the same with DPC sensitization.

Unique molecular identifiers were attached to individual cDNA molecules within the library. TCRdb recomputed calls from the RACE reads with MiXCR, one row per CDR3 protein. The sample yields 45,000 to 60,000 distinct CDR3 sequences, roughly 8.8% seen once. This clonotype was seen a handful of times. Its cognate antigen is unknown. The length of the CDR3 is 14 residues. Trimming cost V 5 bases and J 3 bases, with 11 bases left between them. Germline loops: CDR1 SEHNR, CDR2 FQNEAQ (reference sequence). The time point is: pre-sensitization, week 0. The treatment: therapeutic diphenylcyclopropenone sensitization with weekly scalp DPC.

Sequencing was performed on whole blood, taken in connection with sensitization to the hapten diphenylcyclopropenone (DPC). The clonotype comes from a middle-aged woman with alopecia areata. Some clones in this sample may be carry-over from other donors' samples. The chain employs TRBV7-9 and TRBJ1-5; D is unresolved. CDR3 amino acids: CASSPKDHNQPQHF. DNA for the CDR3: TGTGCCAGCAGCCCAAAGGACCACAATCAGCCCCAGCATTTT.